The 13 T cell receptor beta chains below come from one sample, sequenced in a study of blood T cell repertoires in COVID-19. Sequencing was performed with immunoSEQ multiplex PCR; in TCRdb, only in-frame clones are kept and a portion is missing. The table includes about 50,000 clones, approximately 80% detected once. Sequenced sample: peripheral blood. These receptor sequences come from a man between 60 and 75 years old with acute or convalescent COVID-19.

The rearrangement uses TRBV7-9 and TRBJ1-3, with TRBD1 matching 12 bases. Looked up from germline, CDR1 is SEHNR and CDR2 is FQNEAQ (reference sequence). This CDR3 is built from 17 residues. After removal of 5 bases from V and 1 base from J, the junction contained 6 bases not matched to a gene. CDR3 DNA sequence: TGTGCCAGCAGCAGATGGGACAGGGGGCGTTCTGGAAACACCATATATTTT. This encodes CASSRWDRGRSGNTIYF.

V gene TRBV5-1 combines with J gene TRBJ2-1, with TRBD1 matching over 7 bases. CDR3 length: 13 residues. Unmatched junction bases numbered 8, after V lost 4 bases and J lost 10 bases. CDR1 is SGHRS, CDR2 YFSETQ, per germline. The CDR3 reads CASSRNRGGEQFF. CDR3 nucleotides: TGCGCCAGCAGCAGGAACAGGGGCGGGGAGCAGTTCTTC. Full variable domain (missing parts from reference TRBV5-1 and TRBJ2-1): KAGVTQTPRYLIKTRGQQVTLSCSPISGHRSVSWYQQTPGQGLQFLFEYFSETQRNKGNFPGRFSGRQFSNSRSEMNVSTLELGDSALYLCASSRNRGGEQFFGPGTRLTVL.

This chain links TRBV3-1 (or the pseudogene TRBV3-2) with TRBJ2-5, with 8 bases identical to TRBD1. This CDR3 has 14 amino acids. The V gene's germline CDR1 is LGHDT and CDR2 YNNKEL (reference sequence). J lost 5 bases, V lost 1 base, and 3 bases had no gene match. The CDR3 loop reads CASSQGTGRETQYF. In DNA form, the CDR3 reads TGTGCCAGCAGCCAAGGGACAGGGAGGGAGACCCAGTACTTC.

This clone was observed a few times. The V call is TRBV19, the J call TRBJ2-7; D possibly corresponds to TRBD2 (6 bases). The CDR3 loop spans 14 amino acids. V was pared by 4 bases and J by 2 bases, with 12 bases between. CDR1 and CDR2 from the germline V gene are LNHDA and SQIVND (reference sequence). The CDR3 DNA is TGTGCCAGTAGTAGGTTTGCGGGAACCTACGAGCAGTACTTC. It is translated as CASSRFAGTYEQYF.

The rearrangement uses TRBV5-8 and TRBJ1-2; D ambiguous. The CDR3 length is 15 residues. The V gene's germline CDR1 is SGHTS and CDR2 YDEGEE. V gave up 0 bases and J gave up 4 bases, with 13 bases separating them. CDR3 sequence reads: CASSLEGRGSYGYTF. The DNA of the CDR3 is TGTGCCAGCAGCTTGGAGGGCCGGGGTTCCTATGGCTACACCTTC. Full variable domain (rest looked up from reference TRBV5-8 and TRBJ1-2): EAGVTQSPTHLIKTRGQQATLRCSPISGHTSVYWYQQALGLGLQFLLWYDEGEERNRGNFPPRFSGRQFPNYSSELNVNALELEDSALYLCASSLEGRGSYGYTFGSGTRLTVV.

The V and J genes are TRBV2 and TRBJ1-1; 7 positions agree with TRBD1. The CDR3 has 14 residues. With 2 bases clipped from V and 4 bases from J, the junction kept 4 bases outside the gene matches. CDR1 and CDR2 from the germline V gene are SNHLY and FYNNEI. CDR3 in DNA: TGTGCCAGCAGTGAACAGGGGGTGAGCACTGAAGCTTTCTTT. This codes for CASSEQGVSTEAFF.

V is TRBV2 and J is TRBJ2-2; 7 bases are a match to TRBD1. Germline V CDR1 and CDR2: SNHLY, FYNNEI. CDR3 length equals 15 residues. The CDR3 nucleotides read TGTGGTTCTTGTAGGGCAGGGGGACGGGCCGGGGAGCTGTTTTTT. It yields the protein CGSCRAGGRAGELFF.

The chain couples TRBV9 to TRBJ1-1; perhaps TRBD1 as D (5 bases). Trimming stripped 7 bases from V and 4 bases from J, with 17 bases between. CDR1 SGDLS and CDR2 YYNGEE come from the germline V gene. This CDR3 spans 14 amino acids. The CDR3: CASSGRQGPTEAFF. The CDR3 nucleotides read TGTGCCAGCTCGGGGAGGCAGGGCCCCACTGAAGCTTTCTTT.

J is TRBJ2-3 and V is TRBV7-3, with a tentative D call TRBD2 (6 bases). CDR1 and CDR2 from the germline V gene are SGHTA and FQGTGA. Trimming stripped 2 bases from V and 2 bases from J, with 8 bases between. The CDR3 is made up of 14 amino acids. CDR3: CASSLGLPTDTQYF. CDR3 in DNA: TGTGCCAGCAGCTTAGGACTACCCACAGATACGCAGTATTTT.

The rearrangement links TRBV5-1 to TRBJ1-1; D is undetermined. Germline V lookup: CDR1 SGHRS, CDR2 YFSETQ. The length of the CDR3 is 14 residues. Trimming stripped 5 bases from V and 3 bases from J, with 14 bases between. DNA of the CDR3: TGCGCCAGCAGAGCGGGCCGCGGGGACACTGAAGCTTTCTTT. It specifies CASRAGRGDTEAFF.

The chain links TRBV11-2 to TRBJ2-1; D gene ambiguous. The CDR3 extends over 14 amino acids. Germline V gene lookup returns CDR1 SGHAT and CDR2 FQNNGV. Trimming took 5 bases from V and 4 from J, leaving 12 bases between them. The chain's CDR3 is CASSPSVRYNEQFF. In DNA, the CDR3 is TGTGCCAGCAGCCCCTCCGTGCGGTACAATGAGCAGTTCTTC.

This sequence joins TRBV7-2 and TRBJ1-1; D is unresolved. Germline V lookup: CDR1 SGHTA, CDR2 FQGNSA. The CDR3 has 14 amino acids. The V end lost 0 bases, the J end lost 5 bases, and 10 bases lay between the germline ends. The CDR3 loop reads CASSLAVASTEAFF. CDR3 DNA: TGTGCCAGCAGCTTAGCCGTTGCCAGTACTGAAGCTTTCTTT.

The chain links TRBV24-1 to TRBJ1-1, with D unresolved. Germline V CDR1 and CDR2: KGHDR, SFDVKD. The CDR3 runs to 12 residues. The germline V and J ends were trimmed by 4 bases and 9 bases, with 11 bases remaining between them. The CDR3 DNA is TGTGCCACCAGTGACTCCGGGATCAAAGCTTTCTTT. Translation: CATSDSGIKAFF.